This is a list of T cell receptor beta chains from one sample in a study of blood T cell repertoires in COVID-19. The method was immunoSEQ multiplex PCR; TCRdb's version includes in-frame clones alone and lacks a portion of them. Of roughly 300,000 clones listed, about nine tenths are singletons. The sample was peripheral blood. These receptors were collected from a woman in her twenties or thirties with COVID-19, enrolled during active disease. Both conserved end residues are part of each CDR3. Each record gives: V gene, clone size, J gene, D gene, CDR3 DNA, CDR3 protein. A D gene is named only where the DNA matches it firmly. A clone size is listed for some rows: how often the clone was seen (once, few, many), or a class if it is expanded.

V gene: TRBV7-2; clone size: NA; J gene: TRBJ2-2; D gene: NA; CDR3 DNA: TGTGCCAGCAGCTTAGCCTCCAGGGGCCCCACCGGGGAGCTGTTTTTT; CDR3 protein: CASSLASRGPTGELFF
V gene: TRBV7-2; clone size: few; J gene: TRBJ1-1; D gene: TRBD1; CDR3 DNA: TGTGCCAGCAGCTACCGGGACAGATTGAACACTGAAGCTTTCTTT; CDR3 protein: CASSYRDRLNTEAFF
V gene: TRBV6-4; clone size: NA; J gene: TRBJ1-6; D gene: TRBD1; CDR3 DNA: TGTGCCAGCAGATCCGGACAGGTCAGGAATTCACCCCTCCACTTT; CDR3 protein: CASRSGQVRNSPLHF
V gene: TRBV30; clone size: NA; J gene: TRBJ1-1; D gene: NA; CDR3 DNA: TGTGCCTGGGGCATCTCCAGGGATGAACGAGCTTTCTTT; CDR3 protein: CAWGISRDERAFF
V gene: TRBV4-2; clone size: NA; J gene: TRBJ2-4; D gene: NA; CDR3 DNA: TGTGCCAGCAGCCAAGTGGGGGGACTAGCCAAAAACATTCAGTACTTC; CDR3 protein: CASSQVGGLAKNIQYF
V gene: TRBV15; clone size: NA; J gene: TRBJ1-1; D gene: NA; CDR3 DNA: TGTGCCACCAGCAGTGTTTACTTGAACACTGAAGCTTTCTTT; CDR3 protein: CATSSVYLNTEAFF
V gene: TRBV15; clone size: NA; J gene: TRBJ2-5; D gene: NA; CDR3 DNA: TGTGCCACCAGCAGAGTGGCCCAAGAGACCCAGTACTTC; CDR3 protein: CATSRVAQETQYF
V gene: TRBV19; clone size: few; J gene: TRBJ1-5; D gene: NA; CDR3 DNA: TGTGCCAGTAGCCCCAGGGTTGTCCGCAATCAGCCCCAGCATTTT; CDR3 protein: CASSPRVVRNQPQHF
V gene: TRBV20-1; clone size: once; J gene: TRBJ2-3; D gene: NA; CDR3 DNA: TGCAGTGCTAGTCAGGGCGCAGATACGCAGTATTTT; CDR3 protein: CSASQGADTQYF
V gene: TRBV6-1; clone size: NA; J gene: TRBJ1-2; D gene: NA; CDR3 DNA: TGTGCCAGCAGTGAAGGGCTATCAGGGGCTTCCTATGGCTACACCTTC; CDR3 protein: CASSEGLSGASYGYTF
V gene: TRBV5-6; clone size: NA; J gene: TRBJ2-1; D gene: NA; CDR3 DNA: TGTGCCAGCAGCTTGGAGCGCCGTCAGTTCTTC; CDR3 protein: CASSLERRQFF
V gene: TRBV2; clone size: once; J gene: TRBJ2-7; D gene: NA; CDR3 DNA: TGTGCCGGACAGATTCAGAGCTCCTACGAGCAGTACTTC; CDR3 protein: CAGQIQSSYEQYF
V gene: TRBV7-9; clone size: NA; J gene: TRBJ2-2; D gene: NA; CDR3 DNA: TGTGCCAGCAGCTCAGTCGGGACATCTCGCCCCGGGGAGCTGTTTTTT; CDR3 protein: CASSSVGTSRPGELFF
V gene: TRBV5-1; clone size: NA; J gene: TRBJ2-1; D gene: NA; CDR3 DNA: TGCGCCAGCACACCGGGACACCTATACAATGAGCAGTTCTTC; CDR3 protein: CASTPGHLYNEQFF
V gene: TRBV6-5; clone size: NA; J gene: TRBJ1-6; D gene: NA; CDR3 DNA: TGTGCCAGCAGCCGGACAGTAAATTCACCCCTCCACTTT; CDR3 protein: CASSRTVNSPLHF
V gene: TRBV7-3; clone size: NA; J gene: TRBJ1-3; D gene: TRBD1; CDR3 DNA: TGTGCCAGCAGCTCACAGGGGCTGTCTGGAAACACCATATATTTT; CDR3 protein: CASSSQGLSGNTIYF
V gene: TRBV19; clone size: NA; J gene: TRBJ2-1; D gene: TRBD1; CDR3 DNA: TGTGCCAGTAGTCAGACAGGGCCCTCTTGGAATGAGCAGTTCTTC; CDR3 protein: CASSQTGPSWNEQFF
V gene: TRBV5-4; clone size: NA; J gene: TRBJ1-2; D gene: TRBD1; CDR3 DNA: TGTGCCAGCAGATCCTGGACAGGCAACTATGGCTACACCTTC; CDR3 protein: CASRSWTGNYGYTF
V gene: TRBV14; clone size: NA; J gene: TRBJ1-1; D gene: NA; CDR3 DNA: TGTGCCAGCAGCCAAGATTTCGGGGGGTTAGGCACTGAAGCTTTCTTT; CDR3 protein: CASSQDFGGLGTEAFF
V gene: TRBV18; clone size: NA; J gene: TRBJ1-1; D gene: TRBD1; CDR3 DNA: TGTGCCAGCTCACCACCTTACAGGGGGCGCCGTGAAGCTTTCTTT; CDR3 protein: CASSPPYRGRREAFF
V gene: TRBV6-5; clone size: NA; J gene: TRBJ2-4; D gene: NA; CDR3 DNA: TGTGCCAGCATTTCGCCCCGGGCCAAAAACATTCAGTACTTC; CDR3 protein: CASISPRAKNIQYF
V gene: TRBV6-2/TRBV6-3; clone size: NA; J gene: TRBJ2-1; D gene: TRBD1; CDR3 DNA: TGTGCCAGCATCCCGGACAGGGATGGGCGCAATGAGCAGTTCTTC; CDR3 protein: CASIPDRDGRNEQFF
V gene: TRBV9; clone size: NA; J gene: TRBJ2-3; D gene: NA; CDR3 DNA: TGTGCCAGCAGCTTCCGGGAGATTAGCACAGATACGCAGTATTTT; CDR3 protein: CASSFREISTDTQYF
V gene: TRBV2; clone size: NA; J gene: TRBJ2-2; D gene: NA; CDR3 DNA: TGTGCCAGCAGTGTAGAAGTCACCGGGGAGCTGTTTTTT; CDR3 protein: CASSVEVTGELFF
V gene: TRBV19; clone size: NA; J gene: TRBJ1-1; D gene: NA; CDR3 DNA: TGTGCCAGTATCACCAGGGGAGAGGGTGAAGCTTTCTTT; CDR3 protein: CASITRGEGEAFF
V gene: TRBV11-1; clone size: NA; J gene: TRBJ1-1; D gene: NA; CDR3 DNA: TGTGCCAGCAGCCCCGAACCTAGACGGAGGGAAGCTTTCTTT; CDR3 protein: CASSPEPRRREAFF
V gene: TRBV2; clone size: NA; J gene: TRBJ2-1; D gene: TRBD2; CDR3 DNA: TGTGCCAGCAGTGTCCCGACTAGCGGGGGACACGATGAGCAGTTCTTC; CDR3 protein: CASSVPTSGGHDEQFF